These 9 T cell receptor beta chains were all obtained from the same sample, sequenced in a study of identical twins. From the 5' RACE reads, TCRdb called clonotypes with MiXCR, one entry per CDR3 protein. Of around 470,000 distinct CDR3 sequences in the sample, approximately 14% were seen once. The sample was also reused in another study, on yellow fever vaccine responses in identical twins.

Sequences were obtained from CD4+ T cells sorted from blood. The receptors were gathered from a young woman in good health.

This clonotype was found many times. This sequence joins TRBV6-1 and TRBJ1-1, with D possibly being TRBD1 (5 bases). CDR3 length: 13 residues. V lost 6 bases, J lost 2 bases, and 10 bases lay in between. CDR1 is MNHNS, CDR2 SASEGT, per germline. The chain's CDR3 is CASRRDRNTEAFF. In nucleotides, the CDR3 is TGTGCCAGCAGGCGGGACCGAAACACTGAAGCTTTCTTT.

Here the CDR3 DNA reads TGTGCCAGCAGCTTAGCACGGACAGGGAGGTTGGGCGAGCAGTACTTC. Encoded protein: CASSLARTGRLGEQYF. V is TRBV7-2 and J is TRBJ2-7; 8 bases are shared with TRBD1. This CDR3 spans 16 amino acids. Germline trimming cut 0 bases from V and 6 bases from J; bases unmatched to any gene: 10. Looked up from germline, CDR1 is SGHTA and CDR2 is FQGNSA.

V gene TRBV28 combines with J gene TRBJ1-5, with D possibly being TRBD1 (5 bases). Germline CDR1 MDHEN, CDR2 SYDVKM. The CDR3 is 14 amino acids. The V gene lost 8 bases and the J gene lost 2 bases, with 13 bases spanning the gap. CDR3: CASVLTGRNQPQHF. The CDR3 coding sequence is TGTGCCAGCGTTTTAACAGGACGCAATCAGCCCCAGCATTTT.

This clonotype appeared many times. The V gene is TRBV12-3 or TRBV12-4, the J gene TRBJ1-1, with TRBD1 matching 9 bases. The CDR3 contains 13 residues. Trimming took 5 bases from V and 7 from J; bases not matched to a gene: 5. The CDR3 coding sequence is TGTGCCAGCAGTATTCCGGACAGGGGTGAAGCTTTCTTT. Amino acid sequence: CASSIPDRGEAFF.

This clonotype was observed a handful of times. The V and J genes are TRBV5-1 and TRBJ2-7, with D perhaps matching TRBD1 (8 bases). The ends were cut back, 0 bases at V and 4 bases at J, with 17 bases in the middle. Germline CDR1 is SGHRS and CDR2 is YFSETQ. This CDR3 spans 16 amino acids. CDR3 sequence: CASSLASGTGGYEQYF. The CDR3 region has the DNA TGCGCCAGCAGCTTGGCCAGCGGGACAGGCGGATACGAGCAGTACTTC.

The chain carries TRBV15 and TRBJ2-1; 12 nucleotides agree with TRBD2. Germline V gene sequence: CDR1 LNHNV, CDR2 YYDKDF (reference sequence). This CDR3 spans 14 amino acids. V lost 4 bases, J lost 8 bases, and 3 bases stayed unmatched. CDR3 residues: CATSTSGRVDEQFF. The CDR3 nucleotides are TGTGCCACCAGCACTAGCGGGAGGGTGGATGAGCAGTTCTTC.

This clonotype was seen many times. The chain couples TRBV6-5 to TRBJ2-5; no clear D gene. The CDR3 covers 11 residues. Trimming removed 4 bases at V and 9 bases at J, with 9 bases between. Germline CDR1 is MNHEY and CDR2 is SVGAGI. The CDR3 DNA reads as TGTGCCAGCAGTTCCGATAGGGCCCAGTACTTC. Its translation: CASSSDRAQYF.

This chain connects TRBV20-1 to TRBJ2-1, with a tentative D call TRBD2 (5 bases). This CDR3 has 19 residues. Trimming cost V 4 bases and J 4 bases, with 29 bases left between them. Germline V CDR1 and CDR2: DFQATT, SNEGSKA (reference sequence). CDR3 protein: CSAIFPSVRGLAVYNEQFF. CDR3 nucleotide sequence: TGCAGTGCTATATTTCCAAGTGTGAGAGGCCTAGCCGTTTACAATGAGCAGTTCTTC.

J is TRBJ2-1 and V is TRBV6-2 or TRBV6-3; 7 bases agree with TRBD1. The ends lost 5 bases at V and 14 bases at J; junction bases unmatched: 9. The CDR3 contains 12 residues. CDR1 MNHEY and CDR2 SVGEGT come from the germline V gene. In DNA, the CDR3 is TGTGCCAGCAGTGGCCGACAGGGTAGGGAGTTCTTC. Translation: CASSGRQGREFF.